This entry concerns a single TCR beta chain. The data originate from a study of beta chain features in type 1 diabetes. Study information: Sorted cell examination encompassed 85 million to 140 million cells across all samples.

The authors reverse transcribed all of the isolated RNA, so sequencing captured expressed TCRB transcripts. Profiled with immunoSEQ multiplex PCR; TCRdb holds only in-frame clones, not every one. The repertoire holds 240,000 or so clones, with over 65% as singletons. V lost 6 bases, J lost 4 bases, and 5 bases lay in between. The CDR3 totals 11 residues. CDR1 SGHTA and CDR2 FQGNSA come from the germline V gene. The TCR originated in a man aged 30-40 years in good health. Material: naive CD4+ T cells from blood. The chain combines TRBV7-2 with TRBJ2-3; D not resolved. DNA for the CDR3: TGTGCCAGCAGGGTGTCAGATACGCAGTATTTT. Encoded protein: CASRVSDTQYF.